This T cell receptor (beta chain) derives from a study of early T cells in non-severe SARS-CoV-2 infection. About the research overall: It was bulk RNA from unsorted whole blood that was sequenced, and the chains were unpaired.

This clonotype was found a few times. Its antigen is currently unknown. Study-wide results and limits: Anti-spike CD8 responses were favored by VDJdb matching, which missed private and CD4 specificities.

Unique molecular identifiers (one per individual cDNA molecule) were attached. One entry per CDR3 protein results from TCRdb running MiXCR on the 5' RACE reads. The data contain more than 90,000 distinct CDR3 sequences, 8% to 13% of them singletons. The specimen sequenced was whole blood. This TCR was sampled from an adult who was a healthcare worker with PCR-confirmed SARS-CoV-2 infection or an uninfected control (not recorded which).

CDR3: CASTQGGRYEQYF. The CDR3 DNA sequence: TGTGCCAGCACCCAGGGGGGACGCTACGAGCAGTACTTC. V is TRBV12-3 or TRBV12-4 and J is TRBJ2-7; tentative D call: TRBD1 (7 bases). Trimming removed 7 bases at V and 3 bases at J, with 13 bases between. There are 13 residues in the CDR3.